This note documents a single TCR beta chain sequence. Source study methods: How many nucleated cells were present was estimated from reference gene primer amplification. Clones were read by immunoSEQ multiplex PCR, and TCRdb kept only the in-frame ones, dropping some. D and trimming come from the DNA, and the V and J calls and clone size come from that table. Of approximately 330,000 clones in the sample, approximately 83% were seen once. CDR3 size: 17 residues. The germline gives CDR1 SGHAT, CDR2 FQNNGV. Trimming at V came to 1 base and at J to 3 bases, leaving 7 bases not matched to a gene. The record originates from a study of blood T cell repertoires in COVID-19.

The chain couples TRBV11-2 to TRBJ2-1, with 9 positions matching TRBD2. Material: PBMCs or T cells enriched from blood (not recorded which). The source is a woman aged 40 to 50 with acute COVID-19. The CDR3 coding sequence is TGTGCCAGCAGCTTAGCCCCCCCTAGCGGGGTCTACAATGAGCAGTTCTTC. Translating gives CASSLAPPSGVYNEQFF.